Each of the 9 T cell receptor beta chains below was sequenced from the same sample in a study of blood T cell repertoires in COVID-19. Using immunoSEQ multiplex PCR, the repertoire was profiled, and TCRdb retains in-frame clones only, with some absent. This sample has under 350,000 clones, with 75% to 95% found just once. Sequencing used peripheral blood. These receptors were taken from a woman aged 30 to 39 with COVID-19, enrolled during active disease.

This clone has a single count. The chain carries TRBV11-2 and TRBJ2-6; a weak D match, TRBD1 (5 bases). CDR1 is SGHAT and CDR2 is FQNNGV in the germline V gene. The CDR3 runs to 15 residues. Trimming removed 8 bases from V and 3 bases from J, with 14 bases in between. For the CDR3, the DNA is TGTGCCAGCGGGCAGGGTTCAGGTGGGGCCAACGTCCTGACTTTC. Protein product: CASGQGSGGANVLTF.

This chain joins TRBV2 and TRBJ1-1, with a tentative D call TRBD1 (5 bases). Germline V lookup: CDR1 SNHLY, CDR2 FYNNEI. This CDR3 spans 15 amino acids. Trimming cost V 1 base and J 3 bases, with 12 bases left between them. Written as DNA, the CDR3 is TGTGCCAGCAGTGAAGGAAGGGGCGGTTACACTGAAGCTTTCTTT. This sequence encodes CASSEGRGGYTEAFF.

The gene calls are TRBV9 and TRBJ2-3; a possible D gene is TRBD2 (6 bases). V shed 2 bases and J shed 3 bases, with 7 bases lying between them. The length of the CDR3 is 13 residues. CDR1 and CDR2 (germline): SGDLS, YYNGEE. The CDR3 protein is CASSVGGTDTQYF. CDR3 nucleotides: TGTGCCAGCAGCGTTGGGGGGACAGATACGCAGTATTTT.

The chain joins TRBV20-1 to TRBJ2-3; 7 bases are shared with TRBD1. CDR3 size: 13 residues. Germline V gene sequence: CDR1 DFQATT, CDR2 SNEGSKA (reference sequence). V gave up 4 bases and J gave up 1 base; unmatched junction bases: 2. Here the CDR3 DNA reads TGCAGTGCTAATGACAGGGGCACAGATACGCAGTATTTT. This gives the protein CSANDRGTDTQYF.

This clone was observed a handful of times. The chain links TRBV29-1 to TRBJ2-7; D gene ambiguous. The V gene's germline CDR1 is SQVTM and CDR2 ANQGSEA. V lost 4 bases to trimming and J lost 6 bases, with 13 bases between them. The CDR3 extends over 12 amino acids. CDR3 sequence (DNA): TGCAGCGTTGGGCACTATCCGGGCGAGCAGTACTTC. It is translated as CSVGHYPGEQYF.

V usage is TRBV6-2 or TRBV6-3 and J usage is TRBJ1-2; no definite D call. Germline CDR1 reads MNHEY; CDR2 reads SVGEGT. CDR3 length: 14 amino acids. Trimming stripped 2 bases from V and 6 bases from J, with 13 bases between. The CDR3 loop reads CASSYTSTADGYTF. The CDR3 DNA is TGTGCCAGCAGTTACACTTCTACAGCGGATGGCTACACCTTC.

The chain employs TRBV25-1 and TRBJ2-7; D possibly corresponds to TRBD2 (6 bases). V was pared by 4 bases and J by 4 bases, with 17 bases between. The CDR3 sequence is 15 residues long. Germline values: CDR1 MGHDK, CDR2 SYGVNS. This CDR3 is CASSVLYGRGYEQYF. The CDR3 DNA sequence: TGTGCCAGCAGTGTTTTGTACGGGAGAGGTTACGAGCAGTACTTC.

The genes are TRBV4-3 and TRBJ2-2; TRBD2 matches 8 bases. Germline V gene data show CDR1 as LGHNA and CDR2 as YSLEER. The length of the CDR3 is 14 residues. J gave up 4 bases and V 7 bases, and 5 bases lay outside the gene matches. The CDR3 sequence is CASTPGGPTGELFF. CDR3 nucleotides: TGCGCCAGCACGCCGGGAGGGCCCACCGGGGAGCTGTTTTTT.

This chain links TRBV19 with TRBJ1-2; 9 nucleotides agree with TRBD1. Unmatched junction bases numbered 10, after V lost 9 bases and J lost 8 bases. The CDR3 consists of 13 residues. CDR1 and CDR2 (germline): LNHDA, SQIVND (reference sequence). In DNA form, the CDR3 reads TGTGCCAGCAGCCCGGGACAGGGAGGAGGCTACACCTTC. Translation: CASSPGQGGGYTF.